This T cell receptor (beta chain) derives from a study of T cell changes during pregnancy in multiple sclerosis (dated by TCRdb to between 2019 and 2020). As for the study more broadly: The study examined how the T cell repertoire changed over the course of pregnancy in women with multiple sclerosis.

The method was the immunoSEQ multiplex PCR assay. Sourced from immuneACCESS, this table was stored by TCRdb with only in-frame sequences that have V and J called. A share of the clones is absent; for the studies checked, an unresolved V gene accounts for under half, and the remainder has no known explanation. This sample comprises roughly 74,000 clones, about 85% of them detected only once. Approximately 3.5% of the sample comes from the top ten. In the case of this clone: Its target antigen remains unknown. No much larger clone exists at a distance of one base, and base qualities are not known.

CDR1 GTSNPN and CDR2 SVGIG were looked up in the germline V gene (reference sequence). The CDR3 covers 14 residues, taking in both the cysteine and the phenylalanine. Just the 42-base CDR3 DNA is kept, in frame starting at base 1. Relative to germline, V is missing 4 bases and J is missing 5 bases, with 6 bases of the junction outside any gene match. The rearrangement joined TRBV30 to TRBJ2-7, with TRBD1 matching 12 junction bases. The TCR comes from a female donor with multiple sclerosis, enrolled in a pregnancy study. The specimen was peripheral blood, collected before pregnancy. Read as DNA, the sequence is TGTGCCTGGAATACCGGGACAGGGGGCAACGAGCAGTACTTC. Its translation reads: CAWNTGTGGNEQYF.